These T cell receptor beta chains were read from a single sample in a study of early T cells in non-severe SARS-CoV-2 infection. MiXCR, applied by TCRdb to the 5' RACE reads, yields one record per CDR3 protein. Found here are around 50,000 distinct CDR3 sequences, about 6.2% of them singletons; the top ten hold about 3.9%. Source material: whole blood. All receptors derive from an adult who was a healthcare worker with PCR-confirmed SARS-CoV-2 infection or an uninfected control (not recorded which). Both conserved end residues are part of each CDR3. D genes are given only for firm matches. The listing skips clone size in some rows; elsewhere it reads once, few, many or a size class.

d_gene	abundance	v_gene	j_gene	CDR3nt	CDR3aa
NA	many	TRBV6-5	TRBJ1-2	TGTGCCAGCAGGCGACTCGATACGAATGGAGGCTACACCTTC	CASRRLDTNGGYTF
TRBD2	NA	TRBV7-2	TRBJ2-7	TGTGCCAGCAGCTTAGAGGCTAGCGGAGCCTACGAGCAGTACTTC	CASSLEASGAYEQYF
NA	many	TRBV7-2	TRBJ2-3	TGTGCCAGCAGCTTAGCGGGCGGGATTAGCACAGATACGCAGTATTTT	CASSLAGGISTDTQYF
TRBD2	many	TRBV18	TRBJ2-7	TGTGCCAGCTCCCGTAGTGTGGGACTAGCGGGGGAAACGATCTTC	CASSRSVGLAGETIF
NA	few	TRBV6-5	TRBJ1-2	TGTACCAGCAGTTACACAAAGACTACTGGCTACACCTTC	CTSSYTKTTGYTF
TRBD1	many	TRBV6-5	TRBJ2-7	TGTGCCAGCACCCCCATAGGGACAGGGGGAGAAGACGAGCAGTACTTC	CASTPIGTGGEDEQYF
NA	few	TRBV4-2	TRBJ1-4	TGTGCCAGCAGCCTCGGACCAGTACTGTTTTTT	CASSLGPVLFF
NA	many	TRBV4-3	TRBJ2-7	TGCGCCAGCAGCCAAGATTTGGGGCAGATCCTCTACGAGCAGTACTTC	CASSQDLGQILYEQYF
TRBD1	few	TRBV6-5	TRBJ1-5	TGTGCCAGCAGAATGGGGACAGGTAATCAGCCCCAGCATTTT	CASRMGTGNQPQHF
TRBD1	NA	TRBV11-2	TRBJ1-5	TGTGCCAGCAGCGAAGGGACAGGGGTTCAGCCCCAGCATTTT	CASSEGTGVQPQHF